What follows describes a single TCR beta chain. The clone's antigen remains unknown. Base qualities were left out, and no much larger clone turns up one base away. The sample originates from a study of a mutant IDH1 vaccine in newly diagnosed glioma listed by TCRdb under 2021. Context from the whole study: The 32 treated patients were around 62% male and around 38% female, with a mean age of about 38 years. Prior to enrollment, patients had been given standard therapy consisting of radiotherapy alone, temozolomide alone, or radiochemotherapy with temozolomide, with the combination given to most patients. For exploratory analyses, longitudinal TCRB deep sequencing was carried out in roughly 25 treated patients wherever samples were available. Six visits were used for peripheral blood collection: V03 (baseline), V05, V07, V10, V12 and V13. Here is what the overall study found, with its caveats: Selection of PBMC samples for TCRB deep sequencing was based on availability. No apparent relationship was observed between pseudoprogression and alterations in the top peripheral T cell clonotypes detected by TCRB sequencing. Immune responses induced by the vaccine were seen in over 80% of patients across multiple MHC alleles. According to the authors, sample limitations meant that analyses of patient blood samples could not be reproduced.

The germline V end is reduced by 2 bases and the J end by 13 bases; junction bases left unmatched: 5. The CDR3 measures 12 amino acids from cysteine to phenylalanine. CDR3 DNA is the only sequence kept; it has 36 bases, read in frame from the first base. CDR1 and CDR2, per the germline V gene, are SGHAT and FQNNGV. Library preparation was by the immunoSEQ multiplex PCR assay. The hsTCRB Kit was used according to the manufacturer's protocol to amplify rearranged TCR beta chain sequences. An Illumina MiSeq was used to sequence the TCRB libraries. The authors' analysis ran thus. The kit vendor's proprietary platform handled demultiplexing, trimming and gene mapping. Sourced from immuneACCESS, this table was stored by TCRdb with only in-frame sequences that have V and J called. A share of the clones is absent; for the studies checked, an unresolved V gene accounts for under half, and the remainder has no known explanation. The V and J calls and clone size are taken from that table; D and trimming were inferred from the DNA. Across this sample there are 23,000 or so clones, with roughly nine tenths seen only once. The top ten constitute approximately 8.4% of the sample.

The sample's time point, from its label and the paper: baseline, week 1 (first vaccination visit). The treatment or condition label of this sample denotes: pre-vaccination baseline after standard-of-care therapy. Donors had newly diagnosed WHO grade 3 or 4 IDH1-mutant astrocytomas with loss of nuclear ATRX. The samples were drawn from NOA16, a multicentre, single-arm, open-label phase I trial in Germany that tested a mutant IDH1 peptide vaccine in humans for the first time. Visit V03 blood draws served as the baseline sample for immunogenicity testing. Genomic DNA for TCRB sequencing was isolated from EDTA blood with the DNeasy Blood and Tissue Kit.

The chain joins TRBV11-2 to TRBJ2-1; the junction holds 7 bases that match TRBD1. The sequencing here drew on PBMCs, taken from a glioma patient treated with radiotherapy, temozolomide or both. The receptor's source is a young man with glioma. CDR3 protein: CASSLPGQVQFF. The sequenced DNA: TGTGCCAGCAGCTTACCCGGACAGGTTCAGTTCTTC.